This TCR beta chain originates from a study of shared clonotypes between healthy human individuals (TCRdb year 2020). Regarding the study in general: The cohort comprised a couple of women and three men aged 18 to 49 years. Per donor, three plates each were used for CD4 naive and CD4 memory, two for CD8 naive, and one for CD8 memory. Blood TCR repertoires of a handful of healthy adults were deeply sequenced to estimate repertoire size and the extent of clonotype sharing between individuals. To increase sequencing depth and limit assay-specific biases, TCR repertoire library preparation and sequencing were carried out by different laboratories using diverse techniques. Leukapheresis yielded between about 0.94 and 8.9 billion PBMCs per donor. General conclusions and limits of the study: Pairwise subsampling led to the expectation that sequencing depth would affect the degree of clonotype sharing among donors. Because the study included a small number of donors, the genetic and exposure-history diversity represented was limited. Even with the large sequencing depth, rarefaction of the sorted-subset datasets indicated that sequencing was incomplete. Across a few donors, approximately 4.9% of naive CD4, approximately 4% of naive CD8, around 2.5% of memory CD4, and approximately 0.4% of memory CD8 clonotypes were shared. Only blood was sampled, and tissue TCR repertoires likely differ from those in blood. Higher generation probabilities were observed for clonotypes shared by all four sorted-subset donors than for non-shared clonotypes. Naive subsets generally had larger estimated clonotype richness than memory subsets did.

Healthy HIV-negative adults with no recently reported acute infections or vaccinations were included as donors. Every donor was a Caucasian adult living in Nashville, Tennessee, USA. Magnetic negative selection was used to enrich CD4+ T cells, after which naive cells were positively selected on CD45RA and the negative fraction became the memory subset. After blood collection by leukapheresis, PBMCs were isolated using Ficoll-Histopaque density gradient centrifugation and then cryopreserved in the vapor phase of liquid nitrogen. Analytical flow cytometry was used to check the purity and quantity of every magnetically sorted T cell population. Genomic DNA was isolated from every sorted fraction and measured by UV absorbance on a Nanodrop 2000c. Taken from the germline V gene, the CDR1 and CDR2 loops are SQVTM and ANQGSEA. V was cut back by 0 bases and J by 0 bases, leaving a gap of 18 bases between them. Counted from cysteine to phenylalanine, this CDR3 has 18 amino acids. Kept here is only the CDR3 DNA, which spans 54 bases and is read in frame from base 1.

Using the deep immunoSEQ assay, multiplex PCR amplified TCR CDR3 regions from genomic DNA. Genomic DNA extracted from each cell subset was distributed evenly over all wells of several immunoSEQ 96-well plates, and each plate served as one replicate. For sorted subsets, approximately 210 ng genomic DNA, equal to tens of thousands of T cell genomes, was loaded into each replicate PCR. The purified libraries were quantified using a Qubit 3.0 fluorometer, sized with a Bioanalyzer 2100, and then quantified again using the KAPA Library Quantification kit. Every immunoSEQ 96-well plate was sequenced on a separate single-read 150-cycle Illumina NextSeq 550 flow cell. The authors processed their data as follows. Because only junctional sequences without quality scores were contained in the immunoSEQ output, filtering matching that applied to full-length reads could not be performed. Sequences were annotated with PyIR, a Python wrapper for IgBLAST v1.9, using IMGT germline references to assign V/J genes and CDR3. Reads were filtered out if the reads had weak V/J assignments (E-value above 1e-6), no CDR3, stop codons, out-of-frame junctions, or ambiguous translated residues. V3J clonotypes were defined as sequences sharing an identical inferred V gene, J gene, and CDR3 amino acid sequence. The percentage overlap between two repertoires was calculated by dividing the number of shared unique clonotypes by the size of the smaller repertoire. Richness of each repertoire was evaluated using RTK rarefaction, the Chao1 estimator, and Recon v2.1 estimates of unobserved clonotypes. For all TCRbeta clonotypes obtained by the gDNA method from a handful of donors, generation probabilities were computed with OLGA. Drawn from immuneACCESS, this table holds only the in-frame rearrangements with V and J called that TCRdb kept. Clones are partly lost; checked studies trace under half to an unresolved V gene and leave the rest unexplained. V, J and clone size derive from that table, while D and trimming were established from the DNA sequence. The sample table contains about 2.3 million clones; only one count was recorded for just over 90% of them. Of the sample, about 0.41% is held by the ten largest clones.

For this clone: The target of this receptor is not known. One base away there is no much larger clone; base qualities are not given.

This clonotype originated in a young man in good health. Some clones in this sample may be carry-over from other donors' samples. The sequenced sample consisted of naive CD4+ T cells from PBMCs. In light of the paper, this sample's cell subset or site label describes: CD45RA+ positively selected. The rearrangement combines TRBV29-1 with TRBJ2-1; D gene: possibly TRBD2, on 7 matching bases. The CDR3 corresponds to CSVEDWGGDGVSYNEQFF. The nucleotide sequence is given as TGCAGCGTTGAAGATTGGGGGGGCGACGGAGTCTCCTACAATGAGCAGTTCTTC.